This entry lists 13 T cell receptor beta chains sequenced from one sample in a study of T cell responses to AZD1222 COVID-19 vaccine. The method was immunoSEQ multiplex PCR; TCRdb's version includes in-frame clones alone and lacks a portion of them. Among 100,000 or so clones listed, 90% were seen once. The starting material was peripheral blood, obtained on day 0 of AZD1222 vaccination. The source of these receptors is an adult in good health.

The chain links TRBV3-1 (or the pseudogene TRBV3-2) to TRBJ2-7; D is perhaps TRBD1 (6 bases). This CDR3 is 15 amino acids long. Germline V gene sequence: CDR1 LGHDT, CDR2 YNNKEL (reference sequence). The V gene lost 0 bases and the J gene lost 0 bases, with 9 bases spanning the gap. CDR3: CASSQDVDSSYEQYF. As DNA, the CDR3 is TGTGCCAGCAGCCAAGATGTGGACAGCTCCTACGAGCAGTACTTC.

The J gene is TRBJ2-7, the V gene TRBV19, with D perhaps matching TRBD1 (6 bases). The CDR3 extends over 15 amino acids. Germline V gene lookup returns CDR1 LNHDA and CDR2 SQIVND (reference sequence). V lost 2 bases to trimming and J lost 2 bases, with 13 bases between them. In nucleotides, the CDR3 is TGTGCCAGTAGTATAAATACGGACAGAGCCTACGAGCAGTACTTC. It encodes CASSINTDRAYEQYF.

The chain couples TRBV6-5 to TRBJ1-5; 10 bases match TRBD1. CDR1 and CDR2 (germline): MNHEY, SVGAGI. With V trimmed by 6 bases and J by 6 bases, 8 bases remained unmatched. CDR3 length equals 15 residues. The CDR3 DNA follows: TGTGCCAGCAGCTCGACAGGGGGCGGAGGTCAGCCCCAGCATTTT. It translates to CASSSTGGGGQPQHF.

This clone was seen only once. The genes are TRBV3-1 (or the pseudogene TRBV3-2) and TRBJ2-7; 10 bases match TRBD2. The germline V gene has CDR1 LGHDT and CDR2 YNNKEL (reference sequence). There are 15 residues in the CDR3. V shed 3 bases, J shed 1 base, and the junction held 3 bases outside the gene matches. The CDR3 DNA follows: TGTGCCAGCAGCCATGGACTAGCGGATTCCTACGAGCAGTACTTC. It is translated as CASSHGLADSYEQYF.

J is TRBJ2-5 and V is TRBV7-6, with D maybe TRBD2 (5 bases). V lost 5 bases and J 2 bases, leaving 18 bases between the germline ends. The CDR3 contains 16 residues. The V gene's germline CDR1 is SGHVS and CDR2 FNYEAQ. DNA of the CDR3: TGTGCCAGCAGCCCATCGTATTCTAGCATTCAAGAGACCCAGTACTTC. Its translation is CASSPSYSSIQETQYF.

The rearrangement joins TRBV28 to TRBJ1-6; TRBD1 might be the D (5 bases). Deletions cut 6 bases from V and 9 bases from J, with 9 bases between. The CDR3 sequence is 12 residues long. Per the germline V gene, CDR1 is MDHEN and CDR2 is SYDVKM. The CDR3 DNA reads TGTGCCAGCAGGGGGCGAGTTTCACCCCTCCACTTT. The encoded protein is CASRGRVSPLHF.

The CDR3 region has the DNA TGTGCCACCAGTGATTGGAGGAACACCGGGGAGCTGTTTTTT. Its protein is CATSDWRNTGELFF. The chain links TRBV24-1 to TRBJ2-2; D not resolved. Looked up from germline, CDR1 is KGHDR and CDR2 is SFDVKD. CDR3 length: 14 amino acids. The germline V and J ends were trimmed by 2 bases and 1 base, with 4 bases remaining between them.

The rearrangement uses TRBV7-9 and TRBJ2-2; D remains ambiguous. This CDR3 is 12 amino acids long. The germline V and J ends were trimmed by 0 bases and 8 bases, with 4 bases remaining between them. CDR1 and CDR2 (germline): SEHNR, FQNEAQ (reference sequence). The CDR3 coding sequence is TGTGCCAGCAGCTTAGCCTTTGGGGAGCTGTTTTTT. Translation: CASSLAFGELFF.

The chain joins TRBV2 to TRBJ2-5, with D possibly TRBD2 on 6 matching bases. Germline V CDR1 and CDR2: SNHLY, FYNNEI. Trimming pared 4 bases from V and 4 bases from J, leaving 16 bases between. This CDR3 contains 15 residues. CDR3 loop: CASSVPEGRGETQYF. DNA of the CDR3: TGTGCCAGCAGTGTACCCGAGGGGCGGGGAGAGACCCAGTACTTC.

The chain uses TRBV10-3 and TRBJ2-7; tentatively, D is TRBD2 (7 bases). V lost 8 bases and J 3 bases, leaving 23 bases between the germline ends. CDR1 and CDR2 from the germline V gene are ENHRY and SYGVKD. This CDR3 region has 16 residues. CDR3 sequence (DNA): TGTGCCATCTCGGCGGGGGCGACGCAGGGCAGCTACGAGCAGTACTTC. As protein: CAISAGATQGSYEQYF.

V gene TRBV29-1 combines with J gene TRBJ2-2; D is unresolved. The germline V gene encodes CDR1 SQVTM and CDR2 ANQGSEA. CDR3 length equals 15 residues. V was clipped by 0 bases and J by 8 bases, with 16 bases between them. The CDR3 is CSVEDRIRKAGELFF. In nucleotides, the CDR3 is TGCAGCGTTGAAGACCGTATACGGAAAGCGGGGGAGCTGTTTTTT.

CDR3 bases: TGTGCCAGCAGCCCCCCCGACACCTACACCGGGGAGCTGTTTTTT. Residues: CASSPPDTYTGELFF. The V gene is TRBV6-6, the J gene TRBJ2-2; D gene uncertain. The germline gives CDR1 MNHNY, CDR2 SVGAGI (reference sequence). The length of the CDR3 is 15 residues. Trimming pared 6 bases from V and 3 bases from J, leaving 14 bases between.

The chain links TRBV18 to TRBJ1-1; D is uncertain. CDR1 is KGHSH and CDR2 is LQKENI in the germline V gene. There are 12 residues in the CDR3. V lost 9 bases and J 0 bases, leaving 8 bases between the germline ends. The CDR3 is CASGEMNTEAFF. CDR3 sequence (DNA): TGTGCCAGTGGGGAAATGAACACTGAAGCTTTCTTT.